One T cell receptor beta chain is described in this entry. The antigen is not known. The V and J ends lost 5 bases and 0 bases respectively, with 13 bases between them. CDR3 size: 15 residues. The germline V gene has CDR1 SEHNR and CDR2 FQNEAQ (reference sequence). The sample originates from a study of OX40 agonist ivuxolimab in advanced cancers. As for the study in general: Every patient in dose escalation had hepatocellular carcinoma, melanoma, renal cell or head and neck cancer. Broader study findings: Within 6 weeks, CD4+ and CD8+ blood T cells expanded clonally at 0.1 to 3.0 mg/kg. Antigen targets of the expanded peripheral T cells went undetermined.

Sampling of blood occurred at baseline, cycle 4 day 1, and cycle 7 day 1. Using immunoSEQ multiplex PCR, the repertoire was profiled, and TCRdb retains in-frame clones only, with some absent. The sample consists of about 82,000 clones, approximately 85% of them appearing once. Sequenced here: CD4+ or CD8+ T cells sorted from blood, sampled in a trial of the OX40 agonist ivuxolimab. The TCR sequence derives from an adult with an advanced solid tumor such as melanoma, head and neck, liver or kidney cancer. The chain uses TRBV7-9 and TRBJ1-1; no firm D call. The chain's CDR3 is CASSHWRAMNTEAFF. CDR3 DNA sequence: TGTGCCAGCAGCCACTGGAGGGCCATGAACACTGAAGCTTTCTTT. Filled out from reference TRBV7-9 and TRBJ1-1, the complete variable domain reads DTGVSQNPRHKITKRGQNVTFRCDPISEHNRLYWYRQTLGQGPEFLTYFQNEAQLEKSRLLSDRFSAERPKGSFSTLEIQRTEQGDSAMYLCASSHWRAMNTEAFFGQGTRLTVV.